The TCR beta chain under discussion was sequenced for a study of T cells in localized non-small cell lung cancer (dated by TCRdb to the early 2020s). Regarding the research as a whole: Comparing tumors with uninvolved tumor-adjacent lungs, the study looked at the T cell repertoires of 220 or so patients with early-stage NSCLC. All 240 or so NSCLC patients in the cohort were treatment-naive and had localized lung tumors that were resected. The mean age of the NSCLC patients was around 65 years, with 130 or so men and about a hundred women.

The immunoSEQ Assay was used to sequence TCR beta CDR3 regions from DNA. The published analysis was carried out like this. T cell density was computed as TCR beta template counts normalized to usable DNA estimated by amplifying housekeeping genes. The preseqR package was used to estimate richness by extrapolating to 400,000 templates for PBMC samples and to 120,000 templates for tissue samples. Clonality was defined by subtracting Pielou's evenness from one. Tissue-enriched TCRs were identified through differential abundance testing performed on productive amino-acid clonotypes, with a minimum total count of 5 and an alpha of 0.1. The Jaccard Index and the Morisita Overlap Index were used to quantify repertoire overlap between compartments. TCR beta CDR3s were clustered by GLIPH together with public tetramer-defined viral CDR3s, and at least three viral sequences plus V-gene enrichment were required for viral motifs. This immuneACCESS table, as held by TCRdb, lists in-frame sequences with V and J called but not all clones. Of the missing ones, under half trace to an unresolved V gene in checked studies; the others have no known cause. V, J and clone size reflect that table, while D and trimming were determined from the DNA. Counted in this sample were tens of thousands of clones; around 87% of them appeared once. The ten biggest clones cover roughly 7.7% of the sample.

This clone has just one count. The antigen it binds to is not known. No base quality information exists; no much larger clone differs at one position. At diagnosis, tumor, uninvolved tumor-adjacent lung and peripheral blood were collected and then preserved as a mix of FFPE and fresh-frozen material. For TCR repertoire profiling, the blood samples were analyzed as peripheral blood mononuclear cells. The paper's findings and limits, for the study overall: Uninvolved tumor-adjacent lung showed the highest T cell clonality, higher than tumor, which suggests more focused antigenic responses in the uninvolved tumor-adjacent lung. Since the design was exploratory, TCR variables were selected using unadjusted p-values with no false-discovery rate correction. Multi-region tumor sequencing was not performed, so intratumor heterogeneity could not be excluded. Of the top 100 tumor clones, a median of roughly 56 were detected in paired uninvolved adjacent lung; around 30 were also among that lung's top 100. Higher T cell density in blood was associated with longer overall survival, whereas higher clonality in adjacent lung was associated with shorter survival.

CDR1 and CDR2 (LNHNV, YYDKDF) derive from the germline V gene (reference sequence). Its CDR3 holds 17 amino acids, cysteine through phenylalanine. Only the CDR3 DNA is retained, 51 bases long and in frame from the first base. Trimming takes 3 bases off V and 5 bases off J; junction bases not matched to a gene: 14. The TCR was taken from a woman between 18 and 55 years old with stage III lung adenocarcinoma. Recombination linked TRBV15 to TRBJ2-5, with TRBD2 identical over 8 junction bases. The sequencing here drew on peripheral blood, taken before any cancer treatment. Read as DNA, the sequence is TGTGCCACCAGCAGGGAACGGACTAGCCATAGGGGCGAGACCCAGTACTTC. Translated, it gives CATSRERTSHRGETQYF.